This T cell receptor (beta chain) emerged from a study of control samples from healthy donors and cancer patients. Sequencing was performed with immunoSEQ multiplex PCR; in TCRdb, only in-frame clones are kept and a portion is missing. The sample contains around 200,000 clones, 90% to 95% of which appear only once. V trimming: 6 bases; J trimming: 3 bases; junction bases outside the gene matches: 2. Germline V gene sequence: CDR1 SGHDN, CDR2 FVKESK. This CDR3 comprises 13 residues. The V gene is TRBV14, the J gene TRBJ1-1, with TRBD1 identical over 9 bases. The sequence derives from a woman aged 25 to 39 in good health. The sample taken for sequencing was blood. This CDR3 is CASRDRGYTEAFF. As DNA, the CDR3 is TGTGCCAGCAGGGACAGGGGATACACTGAAGCTTTCTTT. The variable domain in full, with the rest retrieved from reference TRBV14 and TRBJ1-1, is EAGVTQFPSHSVIEKGQTVTLRCDPISGHDNLYWYRRVMGKEIKFLLHFVKESKQDESGMPNNRFLAERTGGTYSTLKVQPAELEDSGVYFCASRDRGYTEAFFGQGTRLTVV.